The entry that follows covers one T cell receptor beta chain sequence. Its cognate antigen is unknown. The sample is drawn from a study of cytomegalovirus exposure and HLA in healthy donors. Germline CDR1 reads MNHNS; CDR2 reads SASEGT. The length of the CDR3 is 15 residues. Trimming stripped 8 bases from V and 7 bases from J, with 21 bases between. Overall study results and limits: An analysis that came later showed most CMV-associated TCR beta chains appearing HLA-restricted.

The PCR used 60 Vbeta and 13 Jbeta primers. The assay was immunoSEQ multiplex PCR, and TCRdb's table has in-frame clones only and misses some. Here the sample spans fewer than 250,000 clones, over 75% being singletons. The chain employs TRBV6-1 and TRBJ2-1; D possibly corresponds to TRBD2 (5 bases). This TCR derives from a male donor in good health and CMV-seronegative. Sequencing was performed on PBMCs. The CDR3 DNA is TGTGCCAGCCGACTCAATCTAGACGGGGTTAATGAGCAGTTCTTC. Encoded protein: CASRLNLDGVNEQFF.